Below, 30 T cell receptor beta chains from the same sample are listed, as sequenced in a study of CD8+ T cells in alopecia areata. In alopecia areata patients, both lesional scalp punch biopsies and peripheral blood were collected. Reverse transcription of extracted RNA yielded cDNA, which provided the sequencing template. Assay used: immunoSEQ multiplex PCR; TCRdb lists only in-frame clones, some missing. In the table there are approximately 12,000 clones, 61% of which are singletons. The sample comprised skin. The receptors here all came from a human donor with alopecia areata.

The chain uses TRBV6-6 and TRBJ2-7, with TRBD1 as a possible D gene (6 bases). The CDR3 loop spans 11 amino acids. V gave up 2 bases and J gave up 10 bases, with 9 bases separating them. The germline V gene encodes CDR1 MNHNY and CDR2 SVGAGI (reference sequence). CDR3 coding DNA: TGTGCCAGCAGTTACGGGGGCTCACAGTACTTC. It is translated as CASSYGGSQYF.

V and J are TRBV6-5 and TRBJ1-6; no clear D gene. Germline values: CDR1 MNHEY, CDR2 SVGAGI. With 7 bases removed from V and 5 bases from J, the gap between germline ends came to 15 bases. The CDR3 is made up of 15 amino acids. The CDR3 region is CASNNPGEDNSPLHF. The CDR3 nucleotides are TGTGCCAGCAACAACCCCGGGGAGGATAATTCACCCCTCCACTTT.

V is TRBV4-3 and J is TRBJ1-4; TRBD1 agrees at 11 bases. V was pared by 3 bases and J by 7 bases, with 4 bases of the junction left unmatched. From germline, CDR1 is LGHNA and CDR2 YSLEER. The length of the CDR3 is 15 residues. CDR3 amino acids: CASSQGQGVGEKLFF. CDR3 in DNA: TGCGCCAGCAGCCAGGGACAGGGGGTTGGTGAAAAACTGTTTTTT.

V usage is TRBV6-5 and J usage is TRBJ2-2; D unclear. The CDR3 spans 14 residues. V lost 6 bases to trimming and J lost 0 bases, with 8 bases between them. From germline, CDR1 is MNHEY and CDR2 SVGAGI. The CDR3 spells CASSSPANTGELFF. CDR3 nucleotides: TGTGCCAGCAGCTCTCCGGCGAACACCGGGGAGCTGTTTTTT.

The rearrangement joins TRBV9 to TRBJ1-1, with a weak D call TRBD1 (6 bases). This CDR3 contains 15 residues. CDR1 is SGDLS and CDR2 is YYNGEE in the germline V gene. Between the trimmed V and J ends, which lost 0 bases and 5 bases, there was a span of 14 bases. CDR3 loop: CASSVVRGVFTEAFF. For the CDR3, the DNA is TGTGCCAGCAGCGTAGTCAGGGGAGTGTTTACTGAAGCTTTCTTT.

By sample fraction, this clone is medium-sized. The chain recombines TRBV7-2 with TRBJ2-7; 9 bases align to TRBD2. CDR3 size: 15 residues. Germline assignment: CDR1 SGHTA and CDR2 FQGNSA. Trimming removed 1 base from V and 7 bases from J; junction bases left unmatched: 8. CDR3 DNA sequence: TGTGCCAGCAGCTTAGTAGCGGGAGTAATGGGTGAGCAGTACTTC. This codes for CASSLVAGVMGEQYF.

The rearrangement uses TRBV30 and TRBJ1-6; D gene unclear. The V end was cut by 4 bases, the J end by 7 bases, with 8 bases between. This CDR3 is built from 12 residues. Germline V lookup: CDR1 GTSNPN, CDR2 SVGIG (reference sequence). The CDR3 protein is CAWNTGNSPLHF. The CDR3 nucleotides read TGTGCCTGGAATACGGGGAATTCACCCCTCCACTTT.

CDR3 bases: TGCAGCGCCAACAAAGGGGGACCCAGAGGAGAGACCCAGTACTTC. Translated: CSANKGGPRGETQYF. The chain recombines TRBV29-1 with TRBJ2-5; maybe TRBD1 (6 bases). This CDR3 region has 15 residues. Trimming removed 7 bases from V and 4 bases from J, with 22 bases in between. The germline V gene encodes CDR1 SQVTM and CDR2 ANQGSEA.

V is TRBV9 and J is TRBJ2-1; 9 bases are shared with TRBD2. CDR1 and CDR2 (germline): SGDLS, YYNGEE. V lost 3 bases and J lost 6; bases outside the gene matches: 7. There are 15 residues in the CDR3. The CDR3 region is CASSAGTSPINEQFF. The CDR3 DNA sequence: TGTGCCAGCAGCGCCGGGACTAGCCCGATCAATGAGCAGTTCTTC.

This sequence joins TRBV5-1 and TRBJ1-1; weak D call: TRBD1 (6 bases). Trimming stripped 2 bases from V and 1 base from J, with 9 bases between. The CDR3 sequence is 14 residues long. In germline, CDR1 is SGHRS, CDR2 YFSETQ. The CDR3 DNA reads TGCGCCAGCAGCTTTGAGACAGGGAACACTGAAGCTTTCTTT. It specifies CASSFETGNTEAFF. The variable domain in full, with the rest retrieved from reference TRBV5-1 and TRBJ1-1, is KAGVTQTPRYLIKTRGQQVTLSCSPISGHRSVSWYQQTPGQGLQFLFEYFSETQRNKGNFPGRFSGRQFSNSRSEMNVSTLELGDSALYLCASSFETGNTEAFFGQGTRLTVV.

This clone was recorded a few times. The CDR3 DNA sequence: TGTGCCAGCAGCTCGCGCGCAGATACGCAGTATTTT. Its translation: CASSSRADTQYF. The genes are TRBV11-2 and TRBJ2-3; D unclear. Germline lookup yields CDR1 SGHAT and CDR2 FQNNGV. The CDR3 sequence is 12 residues long. V lost 4 bases and J lost 4, with 6 bases in between.

The rearrangement uses TRBV4-2 and TRBJ2-1; 9 bases agree with TRBD1. The germline V gene encodes CDR1 LGHNA and CDR2 YNFKEQ. This CDR3 spans 16 amino acids. Trimming at V came to 1 base and at J to 5 bases, leaving 6 bases not matched to a gene. The CDR3 DNA reads as TGTGCCAGCAGCCAAGTGGCGGGACAGGGAAACAATGAGCAGTTCTTC. This codes for CASSQVAGQGNNEQFF.

V usage is TRBV28 and J usage is TRBJ1-6; no clear D. CDR3 length: 16 amino acids. V was pared by 5 bases and J by 3 bases, with 14 bases between. The germline gives CDR1 MDHEN, CDR2 SYDVKM. CDR3 amino acids: CASSPARVGYNSPLHF. In nucleotides, the CDR3 is TGTGCCAGCAGTCCGGCTCGGGTCGGCTATAATTCACCCCTCCACTTT.

Only a few counts were recorded for this clone. The V and J genes are TRBV28 and TRBJ2-4; possible D gene TRBD1, 6 bases. Per the germline V gene, CDR1 is MDHEN and CDR2 is SYDVKM. Deletions cut 6 bases from V and 0 bases from J, with 12 bases between. This CDR3 region has 15 residues. The CDR3 DNA follows: TGTGCCAGCAGCTGGACAGCGATAGCCAAAAACATTCAGTACTTC. Protein sequence: CASSWTAIAKNIQYF.

This chain connects TRBV5-1 to TRBJ2-1; 8 bases are shared with TRBD2. The CDR3 runs to 15 residues. V gave up 0 bases and J gave up 9 bases; unmatched junction bases: 8. The V gene's germline CDR1 is SGHRS and CDR2 YFSETQ. CDR3: CASSLAGAGGGEQFF. The CDR3 coding sequence is TGCGCCAGCAGCTTGGCCGGGGCGGGAGGAGGTGAGCAGTTCTTC.

The chain recombines TRBV27 with TRBJ1-5; 11 bases are shared with TRBD1. The CDR3 loop spans 15 amino acids. The J segment lost 0 bases and the V segment lost 6 bases, leaving 1 base of the junction unmatched. Germline V gene sequence: CDR1 MNHEY, CDR2 SMNVEV (reference sequence). CDR3 bases: TGTGCCAGCAGCGGACAGGGGGCTAGCAATCAGCCCCAGCATTTT. It yields the protein CASSGQGASNQPQHF.

The rearrangement links TRBV7-2 to TRBJ2-2; either TRBD1 or TRBD2 may supply D (6 bases each). The CDR3 extends over 17 amino acids. Per the germline V gene, CDR1 is SGHTA and CDR2 is FQGNSA. With 5 bases removed from V and 6 bases from J, the gap between germline ends came to 22 bases. This CDR3 reads CASSLHNGPRGPGELFF. Written as DNA, the CDR3 is TGTGCCAGCAGCCTACATAATGGACCCCGGGGGCCCGGGGAGCTGTTTTTT. Full variable domain (remainder filled in from reference TRBV7-2 and TRBJ2-2): GAGVSQSPSNKVTEKGKDVELRCDPISGHTALYWYRQSLGQGLEFLIYFQGNSAPDKSGLPSDRFSAERTGGSVSTLTIQRTQQEDSAVYLCASSLHNGPRGPGELFFGEGSRLTVL.

This chain connects TRBV6-6 to TRBJ2-6; D is unresolved. The CDR3 consists of 15 residues. Germline CDR1 reads MNHNY; CDR2 reads SVGAGI (reference sequence). V was cut by 4 bases and J by 0 bases, with 7 bases left in between. The CDR3 sequence is CASSSPSSGANVLTF. The CDR3 bases are TGTGCCAGCAGTTCGCCCAGCTCTGGGGCCAACGTCCTGACTTTC.

The gene calls are TRBV28 and TRBJ2-3; the match to TRBD2 covers 9 bases. The germline V gene has CDR1 MDHEN and CDR2 SYDVKM. The CDR3 is 17 residues long. V dropped 3 bases and J dropped 0; count of bases not matched to a gene: 7. The CDR3 spells CASSLVSGGWSTDTQYF. The CDR3 region has the DNA TGTGCCAGCAGTTTGGTTAGCGGGGGCTGGAGCACAGATACGCAGTATTTT.

The V call is TRBV7-8, the J call TRBJ2-2; a weak D match, TRBD1 (5 bases). V lost 3 bases to trimming and J lost 0 bases, with 11 bases between them. Germline V gene sequence: CDR1 SGHVS, CDR2 FQNEAQ. This CDR3 region has 16 residues. DNA of the CDR3: TGTGCCAGCAGCTTCCAGGGATTCGCGAACACCGGGGAGCTGTTTTTT. Residues: CASSFQGFANTGELFF.

This clone was observed a handful of times. This rearrangement joins TRBV5-1 to TRBJ1-1; D is unresolved. This CDR3 has 16 residues. The V end lost 4 bases, the J end lost 4 bases, and 20 bases lay between the germline ends. The germline V gene has CDR1 SGHRS and CDR2 YFSETQ. This CDR3 reads CASSEYSAGGSTEAFF. CDR3 bases: TGCGCCAGCAGCGAATACTCGGCGGGAGGAAGCACTGAAGCTTTCTTT.

The J gene is TRBJ2-7, the V gene TRBV5-1; TRBD2 might be the D (6 bases). There are 13 residues in the CDR3. Trimming pared 8 bases from V and 2 bases from J, leaving 14 bases between. Germline V CDR1 and CDR2: SGHRS, YFSETQ. The CDR3 is CASTIGTPYEQYF. The CDR3 nucleotides are TGCGCCAGTACGATCGGGACTCCCTACGAGCAGTACTTC.

The chain uses TRBV5-4 and TRBJ2-1; D is possibly TRBD2 (5 bases). With 1 base removed from V and 12 bases from J, the gap between germline ends came to 20 bases. This CDR3 has 15 amino acids. The germline gives CDR1 SGHNT, CDR2 YYREEE (reference sequence). The CDR3 bases are TGTGCCAGCAGCTTGACGGCAGTGCGGGTTTCGTCGCAGTTCTTC. Its translation is CASSLTAVRVSSQFF. Drawing the rest from reference TRBV5-4 and TRBJ2-1, the complete variable domain is ETGVTQSPTHLIKTRGQQVTLRCSSQSGHNTVSWYQQALGQGPQFIFQYYREEENGRGNFPPRFSGLQFPNYSSELNVNALELDDSALYLCASSLTAVRVSSQFFGPGTRLTVL.

This clone was recorded a few times. In nucleotides, the CDR3 is TGTGCCAGCAGCCCTGGGACAGGGGCCTACAATGAGCAGTTCTTC. This sequence encodes CASSPGTGAYNEQFF. The chain recombines TRBV6-5 with TRBJ2-1; TRBD1 matches at 10 bases. This CDR3 region has 15 residues. The V and J ends lost 6 bases and 2 bases, in that order; junction bases with no gene match: 4. Germline V gene lookup returns CDR1 MNHEY and CDR2 SVGAGI.

The chain recombines TRBV7-2 with TRBJ2-2; 7 bases line up with TRBD1. With V trimmed by 5 bases and J by 4 bases, 7 bases remained unmatched. Germline loops: CDR1 SGHTA, CDR2 FQGNSA. The CDR3 spans 15 residues. In nucleotides, the CDR3 is TGTGCCAGCAGCGAACACAGGGGATCCACCGGGGAGCTGTTTTTT. This gives the protein CASSEHRGSTGELFF.

The chain combines TRBV6-6 with TRBJ1-5, with D possibly matching TRBD1 (5 bases). Trimming cost V 3 bases and J 4 bases, with 10 bases left between them. Germline V lookup: CDR1 MNHNY, CDR2 SVGAGI (reference sequence). The CDR3 is made up of 14 amino acids. The CDR3 loop reads CASSYMGLNQPQHF. DNA for the CDR3: TGTGCCAGCAGTTATATGGGGCTAAATCAGCCCCAGCATTTT.

The chain recombines TRBV7-2 with TRBJ2-3, with a weak D call TRBD2 (6 bases). In germline, CDR1 is SGHTA, CDR2 FQGNSA. Trimming cost V 2 bases and J 4 bases, with 13 bases left between them. The CDR3 spans 15 residues. The CDR3 loop reads CASSLLGREADTQYF. The DNA for the CDR3 is TGTGCCAGCAGCTTATTGGGCAGGGAGGCAGATACGCAGTATTTT.

This clone appeared a few times. The chain employs TRBV4-2 and TRBJ1-4; TRBD1 might be the D (5 bases). The CDR3 covers 15 residues. V lost 1 base and J lost 11, with 17 bases in between. CDR1 is LGHNA and CDR2 is YNFKEQ in the germline V gene. In DNA form, the CDR3 reads TGTGCCAGCAGCCAAGGGACCATCCGGGACCCTAAACTGTTTTTT. Protein: CASSQGTIRDPKLFF.

This clone occurred a few times. The V gene is TRBV27, the J gene TRBJ2-3; 11 bases agree with TRBD1. This CDR3 is 19 amino acids long. V dropped 5 bases and J dropped 4; count of bases not matched to a gene: 17. Germline values: CDR1 MNHEY, CDR2 SMNVEV (reference sequence). CDR3 nucleotide sequence: TGTGCCAGCAGTACCTGGACAGGGGGCCGGGCGGGAGGAGCAGATACGCAGTATTTT. Its translation is CASSTWTGGRAGGADTQYF.

V and J are TRBV5-1 and TRBJ2-1; the match to TRBD2 covers 9 bases. Germline assignment: CDR1 SGHRS and CDR2 YFSETQ. The CDR3 covers 15 residues. The ends lost 9 bases at V and 0 bases at J; junction bases unmatched: 7. The CDR3 loop reads CATKEAGGSYNEQFF. The CDR3 nucleotides read TGCGCCACCAAAGAAGCGGGGGGCTCCTACAATGAGCAGTTCTTC.